The 22 T cell receptor beta chains below come from one sample, sequenced in a study of T cell clones after liver transplantation. Produced via immunoSEQ multiplex PCR; TCRdb's table is partial and in-frame only. The sample carries tens of thousands of clones, around 70% recorded once. Source: CD4+ T cells from blood, taken at the 22-month timepoint. The receptor source for this set is a human patient who received a liver transplant. Some T cells here may be from the graft donor.

The sample holds a few counts of this clone. This chain connects TRBV9 to TRBJ2-2; tentatively, D is TRBD1 (5 bases). This CDR3 has 14 residues. The V and J ends lost 0 bases and 5 bases respectively, with 8 bases between them. Looked up from germline, CDR1 is SGDLS and CDR2 is YYNGEE. The CDR3 reads CASSVGQGTGELFF. DNA for the CDR3: TGTGCCAGCAGCGTAGGTCAGGGTACCGGGGAGCTGTTTTTT.

V is TRBV6-1 and J is TRBJ1-5; the D gene is possibly TRBD1 (5 bases). Trimming shortened V by 6 bases and J by 0 bases, and 12 bases separated the two germline ends. The germline V gene has CDR1 MNHNS and CDR2 SASEGT. This CDR3 has 15 amino acids. This chain's CDR3 is CASSEGLFSNQPQHF. The CDR3 DNA is TGTGCCAGCAGCGAGGGGCTATTTAGCAATCAGCCCCAGCATTTT.

The chain carries TRBV10-3 and TRBJ1-2, with no clear D. The germline V and J ends were trimmed by 3 bases and 4 bases, with 15 bases remaining between them. The CDR3 length is 15 residues. Germline V gene data show CDR1 as ENHRY and CDR2 as SYGVKD. CDR3 DNA: TGTGCCATCAGTGATAGTGGCCGCCTCTCCTATGGCTACACCTTC. It codes for CAISDSGRLSYGYTF.

This clone came up a few times. The chain joins TRBV28 to TRBJ2-4; possibly TRBD1 for D (6 bases). The CDR3 spans 13 residues. CDR1 and CDR2 (germline): MDHEN, SYDVKM. V gave up 2 bases and J gave up 4 bases, with 6 bases separating them. The CDR3 region is CASSLQGKNIQYF. In nucleotides, the CDR3 is TGTGCCAGCAGTTTACAGGGGAAAAACATTCAGTACTTC. Full variable domain (missing parts from reference TRBV28 and TRBJ2-4): DVKVTQSSRYLVKRTGEKVFLECVQDMDHENMFWYRQDPGLGLRLIYFSYDVKMKEKGDIPEGYSVSREKKERFSLILESASTNQTSMYLCASSLQGKNIQYFGAGTRLSVL.

The V gene is TRBV18, the J gene TRBJ1-1, with a tentative D call TRBD1 (6 bases). Trimming stripped 8 bases from V and 0 bases from J, with 19 bases between. This CDR3 spans 16 amino acids. Germline CDR1 KGHSH, CDR2 LQKENI. The CDR3 is CASLPQGSAMNTEAFF. CDR3 DNA sequence: TGTGCCAGCCTCCCGCAGGGGAGTGCCATGAACACTGAAGCTTTCTTT.

This clone was observed a handful of times. The chain links TRBV10-1 to TRBJ2-5, with D possibly TRBD2 on 6 matching bases. The V end was cut by 2 bases, the J end by 7 bases, with 11 bases between. The CDR3 is made up of 13 amino acids. CDR1 is WNHNN and CDR2 is SYGVQD in the germline V gene (reference sequence). CDR3 nucleotide sequence: TGCGCCAGCAGTGAGCGACTAGAAGGGACCCAGTACTTC. It specifies CASSERLEGTQYF.

The chain is built from TRBV21-1 and TRBJ1-2. TRBV21-1 is a known pseudogene. The CDR3 has 16 amino acids. The CDR3, as DNA: TGTGCCAGCAGCAAAGCGAATCCAGGAGAAAGGGTAGGCTACACCTTC. It codes for CASSKANPGERVGYTF.

The gene calls are TRBV9 and TRBJ2-3; D is possibly TRBD2 (6 bases). V dropped 2 bases and J dropped 4 bases, with 11 bases sitting between them. The CDR3 extends over 14 amino acids. Germline V lookup: CDR1 SGDLS, CDR2 YYNGEE. In nucleotides, the CDR3 is TGTGCCAGCAGCGTGGCTAGCGATGCAGATACGCAGTATTTT. Its protein is CASSVASDADTQYF.

This clone appeared a single time. V and J are TRBV6-6 and TRBJ2-7, with 10 bases fitting TRBD2. The V gene's germline CDR1 is MNHNY and CDR2 SVGAGI (reference sequence). The junction had 9 bases not matched to a gene; V was cut back by 6 bases and J by 4 bases. The CDR3 consists of 15 residues. DNA for the CDR3: TGTGCCAGCAGACCTACTAGCGGGGATCAGTACGAGCAGTACTTC. It encodes CASRPTSGDQYEQYF.

The chain has TRBV7-9 and TRBJ2-2; no firm D call. The CDR3 has 14 residues. Germline V gene data show CDR1 as SEHNR and CDR2 as FQNEAQ (reference sequence). Between the trimmed V and J ends, which lost 0 bases and 1 base, there was a span of 3 bases. CDR3 bases: TGTGCCAGCAGCTTAGCTATGAACACCGGGGAGCTGTTTTTT. Its translation: CASSLAMNTGELFF.

The chain carries TRBV7-8 and TRBJ1-6; a weak D match, TRBD1 (5 bases). The germline CDR1 and CDR2 sequences are SGHVS and FQNEAQ. CDR3 length equals 18 residues. Trimming shortened V by 1 base and J by 3 bases, and 16 bases separated the two germline ends. Here the CDR3 reads CASSLDRSRAIYNSPLHF. The CDR3 nucleotides read TGTGCCAGCAGCTTAGACCGCAGCAGGGCTATCTATAATTCACCCCTCCACTTT.

The chain recombines TRBV29-1 with TRBJ2-1; D is tentatively TRBD1 or TRBD2 (6 bases each). Trimming pared 7 bases from V and 4 bases from J, leaving 14 bases between. The CDR3 extends over 13 amino acids. The germline gives CDR1 SQVTM, CDR2 ANQGSEA. The CDR3 sequence: CSDRLGGYNEQFF. CDR3 in DNA: TGCAGCGATCGACTAGGGGGTTACAATGAGCAGTTCTTC.

The V call is TRBV7-8, the J call TRBJ1-1; 7 bases align to TRBD1. This CDR3 has 14 residues. Germline V lookup: CDR1 SGHVS, CDR2 FQNEAQ. The J segment lost 4 bases and the V segment lost 1 base, leaving 3 bases of the junction unmatched. CDR3 DNA: TGTGCCAGCAGCTTAGAGGGGGACAGCACTGAAGCTTTCTTT. Its protein product is CASSLEGDSTEAFF.

The chain carries TRBV11-2 and TRBJ2-2; D gene ambiguous. The CDR3 is 14 amino acids. The germline V gene encodes CDR1 SGHAT and CDR2 FQNNGV. V dropped 4 bases and J dropped 8 bases, with 14 bases sitting between them. The CDR3 DNA reads as TGTGCCAGCAGCTCAACGCAGGCTAGAGGGGAGCTGTTTTTT. This encodes CASSSTQARGELFF.

This clone was observed a single time. J is TRBJ2-4 and V is TRBV4-1, with D possibly matching TRBD2 (6 bases). Germline V gene sequence: CDR1 MGHRA, CDR2 YSYEKL. This CDR3 has 17 residues. V lost 0 bases to trimming and J lost 0 bases, with 12 bases between them. For the CDR3, the DNA is TGCGCCAGCAGCCAAGATCAGGACGGGAGAGCCAAAAACATTCAGTACTTC. Translation: CASSQDQDGRAKNIQYF.

The chain uses TRBV6-4 and TRBJ2-7; a possible D gene is TRBD2 (5 bases). The V end lost 6 bases, the J end lost 1 base, and 13 bases lay between the germline ends. CDR1 is MRHNA and CDR2 is SNTAGT in the germline V gene. The CDR3 consists of 14 residues. The CDR3 spells CASSRELGSYEQYF. The CDR3 DNA reads TGTGCCAGCAGCCGGGAATTAGGATCCTACGAGCAGTACTTC.

The chain employs TRBV2 and TRBJ1-4, with D maybe TRBD1 (5 bases). The CDR3 length is 16 residues. Germline V gives CDR1 SNHLY, CDR2 FYNNEI. Deletions cut 3 bases from V and 8 bases from J, with 19 bases between. CDR3 in DNA: TGTGCCAGCAGTGAGAGAATAGCGGGGCTAGGGGAAAAACTGTTTTTT. Encoded protein: CASSERIAGLGEKLFF.

This sequence joins TRBV6-6 and TRBJ1-1; the D gene is possibly TRBD1 (5 bases). The CDR3 covers 14 residues. Germline V gene sequence: CDR1 MNHNY, CDR2 SVGAGI (reference sequence). Trimming shortened V by 5 bases and J by 0 bases, and 10 bases separated the two germline ends. DNA of the CDR3: TGTGCCAGCAGTGCTAGGGGTTTGAACACTGAAGCTTTCTTT. Translation gives CASSARGLNTEAFF.

This chain uses TRBV7-9 with TRBJ2-3, with 11 bases fitting TRBD2. From germline, CDR1 is SEHNR and CDR2 FQNEAQ (reference sequence). V lost 0 bases, J lost 4 bases, and 9 bases stayed unmatched. The CDR3 extends over 18 amino acids. In DNA, the CDR3 is TGTGCCAGCAGCTTAGCCGGTAGCGGGGGGGCCTTGGCAGATACGCAGTATTTT. Residues: CASSLAGSGGALADTQYF.

The CDR3 nucleotides are TGTGCCAGCAGTGTTCCTCTAGCGCCTGTCAATGAGCAGTTCTTC. Its translation is CASSVPLAPVNEQFF. The J gene is TRBJ2-1, the V gene TRBV6-1, with a tentative D call TRBD2 (6 bases). The germline V and J ends were trimmed by 4 bases and 6 bases, with 16 bases remaining between them. CDR1 MNHNS and CDR2 SASEGT come from the germline V gene. The CDR3 loop spans 15 amino acids.

The rearrangement joins TRBV6-1 to TRBJ1-6; 7 nucleotides match TRBD1. Germline-derived CDR1 and CDR2 are MNHNS and SASEGT. There are 15 residues in the CDR3. Trimming cost V 6 bases and J 3 bases; bases outside gene matches: 5. CDR3 nucleotides: TGTGCCAGCAGAGTTAGGGACAGCTATAATTCACCCCTCCACTTT. Translation gives CASRVRDSYNSPLHF.

V is TRBV7-2 and J is TRBJ2-1, with D unresolved. Trimming cost V 2 bases and J 9 bases, with 11 bases left between them. There are 13 residues in the CDR3. Per germline, CDR1 SGHTA and CDR2 FQGNSA. The CDR3 is CASSLQVSGEQFF. The CDR3 nucleotides are TGTGCCAGCAGCTTACAGGTTTCGGGTGAGCAGTTCTTC. Together with reference TRBV7-2 and TRBJ2-1, the CDR3 gives the full variable domain: GAGVSQSPSNKVTEKGKDVELRCDPISGHTALYWYRQSLGQGLEFLIYFQGNSAPDKSGLPSDRFSAERTGGSVSTLTIQRTQQEDSAVYLCASSLQVSGEQFFGPGTRLTVL.